The T cell receptor (beta chain) under discussion was sequenced for a study of metastatic and nonmetastatic thyroid tumors (dated by TCRdb to the early 2020s). For the study in its entirety: The researchers compared repertoires between peripheral blood samples and tumor or nodule tissue samples from patients with malignant or benign thyroid disease. The paper as a whole reports these results and caveats: In both blood and tumor samples, malignant tumors were reported to have significantly higher TCR beta diversity than benign nodules.

From its cysteine to its phenylalanine, the CDR3 spans 13 amino acids. Only the CDR3 DNA stays, 39 bases, in frame from base 1. CDR1 and CDR2 (MNHNS, SASEGT) derive from the germline V gene. Trimming removed 7 bases from V and 12 bases from J, leaving 19 bases between the germline ends. Library prep was done by PCR. Sequencing relied on an Illumina HiSeq 4000. High-throughput sequencing was used to profile the CDR3 region of the TCR beta-chain in every patient. On the authors' methods: The researchers built a classifier to tell apart papillary thyroid cancer patients with distant metastasis, based on CDR3 differences among clinicopathological groups. The Shannon index was used to measure repertoire diversity, and the Morisita-Horn index was used to measure how similar tumor and blood repertoires were. In TCRdb, the public reads were trimmed at Q25 with fastp and aligned with MiXCR, with productive beta chains retained. The V and J calls were determined by TCRdb, not by the authors. Present in this sample are 35,000 to 50,000 clones, less than 4.5% of which were seen just once. Around a tenth of the sample lies in the top ten.

No treatment had been received by any patient before thyroid surgery. The study retrospectively analysed patient clinical samples collected from the early 2010s to the late 2010s using T-cell receptor beta sequencing. This clone was observed a handful of times. Its antigen specificity is not known. No much larger clone exists at a distance of one base, and base qualities are not known. The origin of this receptor is a female donor with papillary thyroid cancer or a benign thyroid nodule (not recorded which). Some clones in this sample may be carry-over from other donors' samples. The source material was blood. This sequence uses TRBV6-1 and TRBJ2-1, with an unclear D gene assignment. The DNA sequence follows: TGTGCCAGCATCGAAGGGTCTATTTATGCGCAGTTCTTC. Translation gives CASIEGSIYAQFF.